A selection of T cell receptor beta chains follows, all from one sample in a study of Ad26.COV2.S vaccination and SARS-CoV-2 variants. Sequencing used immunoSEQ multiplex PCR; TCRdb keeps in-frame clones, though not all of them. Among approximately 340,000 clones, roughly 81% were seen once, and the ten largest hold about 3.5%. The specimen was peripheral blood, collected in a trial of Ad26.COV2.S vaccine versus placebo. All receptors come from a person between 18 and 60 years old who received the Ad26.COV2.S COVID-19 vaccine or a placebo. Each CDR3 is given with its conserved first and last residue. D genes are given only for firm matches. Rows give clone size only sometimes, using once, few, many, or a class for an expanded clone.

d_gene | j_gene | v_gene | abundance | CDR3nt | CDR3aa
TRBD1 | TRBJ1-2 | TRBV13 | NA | TGTGCCAGCAGCGCGTGGACAGGGGGTACAGTAGGCTATGGCTACACCTTC | CASSAWTGGTVGYGYTF
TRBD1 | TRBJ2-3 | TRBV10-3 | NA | TGTGCCATCAGGTATTCAGTTGGGACAGGGAGCACAGATACGCAGTATTTT | CAIRYSVGTGSTDTQYF
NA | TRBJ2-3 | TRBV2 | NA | TGTGCCTCGGAGGGGGCCCTGACCACCACAGATACGCAGTATTTT | CASEGALTTTDTQYF
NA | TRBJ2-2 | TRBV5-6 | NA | TGTGCCAGCAGCTTGGAAAGGAAATACACCGGGGAGCTGTTTTTT | CASSLERKYTGELFF
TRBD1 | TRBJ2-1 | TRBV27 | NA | TGTGCCAGCCGACGGGACAGGGGGTGGAATGAGCAGTTCTTC | CASRRDRGWNEQFF
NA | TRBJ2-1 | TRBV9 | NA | TGTGCCAGCAGCGTGGGGATTTCCTACAATGAGCAGTTCTTC | CASSVGISYNEQFF
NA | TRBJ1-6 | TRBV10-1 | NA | TGCGCCAGCAGTGAGCCCCTGCATAAGGTAAGGGGATGGGGTTCACCCCTCCACTTT | CASSEPLHKVRGWGSPLHF
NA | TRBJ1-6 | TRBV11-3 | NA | TGTGCCAGCAGCTTGGGAGGGGGTATTTCACCCCTCCACTTT | CASSLGGGISPLHF
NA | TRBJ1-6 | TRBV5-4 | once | TGTGCCAGCAGCTTTGGTCAGGGGCAGCAGTCACCCCTCCACTTT | CASSFGQGQQSPLHF
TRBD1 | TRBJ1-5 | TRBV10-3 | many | TGTGCCATCAGTGAGTCGGGACAGAGCAATCAGCCCCAGCATTTT | CAISESGQSNQPQHF
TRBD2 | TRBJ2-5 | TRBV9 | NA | TGTGCCAGCAGCTCATGGACTAGCGGGAGGGAAGAGACCCAGTACTTC | CASSSWTSGREETQYF
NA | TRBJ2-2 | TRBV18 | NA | TGTGCCAGCTCACCACGGACAAGGAACACCGGGGAGCTGTTTTTT | CASSPRTRNTGELFF
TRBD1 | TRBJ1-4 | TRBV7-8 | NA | TGTGCCAGCAGCACCCGGACAGGGGGGAATGAAAAACTGTTTTTT | CASSTRTGGNEKLFF
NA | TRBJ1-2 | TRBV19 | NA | TGTGCCATCGAGACCGGCATAGGGGGCTACACCTTC | CAIETGIGGYTF
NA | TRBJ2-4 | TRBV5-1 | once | TGCGCCAGCAGCCAGGTACAGGGTGCCAAAAACATTCAGTACTTC | CASSQVQGAKNIQYF
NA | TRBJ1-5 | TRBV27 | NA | TGTGCCAGCAGTCCAGTCTCCACGGGGGGCGGTCAGCCCCAGCATTTT | CASSPVSTGGGQPQHF
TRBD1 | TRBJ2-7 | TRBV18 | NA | TGTGCCAGCTCACCACGTGGGACAGGGACAGACGAGCAGTACTTC | CASSPRGTGTDEQYF
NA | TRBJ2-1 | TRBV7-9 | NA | TGTGCCAGCAGCTTAGCGTCGGCGGAGCAGTTCTTC | CASSLASAEQFF
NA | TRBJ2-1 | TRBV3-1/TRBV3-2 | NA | TGTGCCAGCAGCGGCGGATACAATGAGCAGTTCTTC | CASSGGYNEQFF
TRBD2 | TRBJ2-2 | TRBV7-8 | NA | TGTGCCAGCAGCTTGGAACGGGGGGTTCCCGGGGAGCTGTTTTTT | CASSLERGVPGELFF
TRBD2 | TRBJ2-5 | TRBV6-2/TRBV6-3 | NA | TGTGCCAGCAGTTACACCCGGGGGACTAACCAAGAGACCCAGTACTTC | CASSYTRGTNQETQYF
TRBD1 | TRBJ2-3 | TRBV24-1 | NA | TGTGCCACCAGTGACCGGACCGGGACAGGTACAGTCACAGATACGCAGTATTTT | CATSDRTGTGTVTDTQYF
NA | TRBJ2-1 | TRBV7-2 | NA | TGTGCCAGCAGCTTAGGGCAGTCCTACAATGAGCAGTTCTTC | CASSLGQSYNEQFF
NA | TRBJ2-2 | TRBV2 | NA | TGTGCCAGCAGTACGCGTCTTACGAACACCGGGGAGCTGTTTTTT | CASSTRLTNTGELFF
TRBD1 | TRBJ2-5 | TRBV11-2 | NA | TGTGCCAGCAGCTTAGGGGCACAGGGGGTTGGGGAGACCCAGTACTTC | CASSLGAQGVGETQYF
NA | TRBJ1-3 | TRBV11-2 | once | TGTGCCAGCAGCTATTTACCCGGGCCCGGGGGGAACACCATATATTTT | CASSYLPGPGGNTIYF
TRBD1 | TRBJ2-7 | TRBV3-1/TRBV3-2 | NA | TGTGCCAGCAGCCCGCTCCCTCCGGGACAGGGGCGCTACGAGCAGTACTTC | CASSPLPPGQGRYEQYF
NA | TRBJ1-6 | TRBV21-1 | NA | TGTGCCAGCAGCAAAAGGACCTATAATTCACCCCTCCACTTT | CASSKRTYNSPLHF
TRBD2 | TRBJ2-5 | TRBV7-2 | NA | TGTGCCAGCAGCTTAGGTGCGGCTAGCGGCTCCCAAGAGACCCAGTACTTC | CASSLGAASGSQETQYF
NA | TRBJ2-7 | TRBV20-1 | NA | TGCAGTGCTAGACTGGACCCGGAGCAGTACTTC | CSARLDPEQYF
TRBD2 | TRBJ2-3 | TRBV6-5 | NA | TGTGCCAGCAGTTACTCGGGGGGGTTAGGTTCAGATACGCAGTATTTT | CASSYSGGLGSDTQYF
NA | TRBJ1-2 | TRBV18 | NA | TGTGCCAGCTCACGGCAGGGCGGCAATGGCTACACCTTC | CASSRQGGNGYTF
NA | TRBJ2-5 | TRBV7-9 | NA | TGTGCCAGCAGCTTAGCCTTGGCAGGGAAACAAGAGACCCAGTACTTC | CASSLALAGKQETQYF
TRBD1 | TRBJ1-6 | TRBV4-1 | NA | TGCGCCAGCAGCCAGGTCGCCGGGACAGACAATTCACCCCTCCACTTT | CASSQVAGTDNSPLHF
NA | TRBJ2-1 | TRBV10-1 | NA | TGCGCCAGCAGGGATAGGAGCTCCTACAATGAGCAGTTCTTC | CASRDRSSYNEQFF
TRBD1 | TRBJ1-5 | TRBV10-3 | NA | TGTGCCATCAGTCAGTCGACAGGGGGCAATCAGCCCCAGCATTTT | CAISQSTGGNQPQHF
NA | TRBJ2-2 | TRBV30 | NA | TGTGCCTGGCTAACAGGGTATCCCGGGGAGCTGTTTTTT | CAWLTGYPGELFF
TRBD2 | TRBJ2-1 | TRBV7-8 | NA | TGTGCCAGCAGCTCCGATAGAGGCACGGGAGGCTCCCACAATGAGCAGTTCTTC | CASSSDRGTGGSHNEQFF